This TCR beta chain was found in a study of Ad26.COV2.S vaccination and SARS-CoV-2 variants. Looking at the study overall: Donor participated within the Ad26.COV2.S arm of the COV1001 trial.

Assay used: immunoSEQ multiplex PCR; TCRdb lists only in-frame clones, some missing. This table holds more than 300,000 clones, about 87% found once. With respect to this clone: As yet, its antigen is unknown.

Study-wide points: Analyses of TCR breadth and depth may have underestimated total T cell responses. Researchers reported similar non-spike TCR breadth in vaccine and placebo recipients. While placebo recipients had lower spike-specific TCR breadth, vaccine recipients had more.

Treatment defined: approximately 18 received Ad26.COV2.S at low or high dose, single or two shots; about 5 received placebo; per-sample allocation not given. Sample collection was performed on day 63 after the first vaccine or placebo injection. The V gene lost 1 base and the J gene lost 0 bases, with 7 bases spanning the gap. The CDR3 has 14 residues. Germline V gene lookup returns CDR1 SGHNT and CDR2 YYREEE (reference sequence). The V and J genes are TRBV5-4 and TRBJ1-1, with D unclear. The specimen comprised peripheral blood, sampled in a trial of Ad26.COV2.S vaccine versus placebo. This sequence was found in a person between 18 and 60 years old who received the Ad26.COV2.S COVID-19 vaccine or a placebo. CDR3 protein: CASSLNPMNTEAFF. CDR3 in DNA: TGTGCCAGCAGCTTGAATCCCATGAACACTGAAGCTTTCTTT. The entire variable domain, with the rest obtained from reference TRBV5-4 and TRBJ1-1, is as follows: ETGVTQSPTHLIKTRGQQVTLRCSSQSGHNTVSWYQQALGQGPQFIFQYYREEENGRGNFPPRFSGLQFPNYSSELNVNALELDDSALYLCASSLNPMNTEAFFGQGTRLTVV.